The source of this TCR beta chain is a study of early T cells in non-severe SARS-CoV-2 infection. Study conclusions and caveats: Using VDJdb, the matching emphasized anti-spike CD8 responses while missing private and CD4 specificities.

This clonotype occurred a few times. Its antigen is not identified. The J segment lost 4 bases and the V segment lost 4 bases, leaving 7 bases of the junction unmatched. CDR1 and CDR2 (germline): SGHNT, YYREEE (reference sequence). This CDR3 contains 14 residues. TCRdb independently ran MiXCR on the 5' RACE reads; one entry per CDR3 protein. The sample holds tens of thousands of distinct CDR3 sequences; 6.3% are singletons and the top ten take about 5.5%. This receptor was obtained from an adult who was a healthcare worker with PCR-confirmed SARS-CoV-2 infection or an uninfected control (not recorded which). This chain connects TRBV5-4 to TRBJ1-2, with TRBD1 matching over 7 bases. Material: whole blood. The CDR3 protein is CASSTGQTIYGYTF. The CDR3 DNA sequence: TGTGCCAGCAGCACGGGACAGACTATCTATGGCTACACCTTC.